Included here is one T cell receptor (beta chain) sequence, with context. The target of this receptor is not known. No base-level quality is on record; no much larger clone is a single base apart. The treatment or condition label here, explained by the study, means: live attenuated yellow fever vaccine strain. A standard Ficoll-Paque protocol was used to isolate PBMCs from peripheral blood. Dynabeads CD4 and CD8 positive selection kits were used to isolate CD4 and CD8 T-cell fractions. TriZol was used to extract RNA from bulk PBMCs, from CD4 and CD8 fractions, and from dextramer-positive and dextramer-negative fractions. Including the terminal cysteine and phenylalanine, the CDR3 comprises 15 residues. Of all the DNA, just the CDR3 is kept, 45 bases in frame from base 1. The V end gives up 1 base and the J end 5 bases, leaving 6 bases in the junction not matched to a gene. According to the germline V gene (reference sequence), CDR1 reads DFQATT and CDR2 reads SNEGSKA.

These data are taken from a study of T cells after yellow fever vaccination (dated by TCRdb to between 2018 and 2020). Regarding the research as a whole: The SMART-Seq v4 Ultra Low Input RNA kit was used to prepare libraries from fractions with low cell numbers. The cohort comprised two healthy male donors, one aged 18 to 29 and one aged 30 to 39 years. Blood was drawn at multiple timepoints before and after primary and secondary immunization, with bulk PBMC replicates and cell subsets isolated. To track T-cell clones before and after primary and booster YFV17D yellow fever vaccination, bulk TCR alpha and beta repertoires were sequenced longitudinally. Paper-wide results and their limitations: A small share of clonotypes occurred in both CD4 and CD8 compartments, likely arising from convergent recombination. Computational filtering was needed because FACS-sorted repertoires could contain abundant contaminating clonotypes from the bulk population. Most clones expanded after primary vaccination were re-detected after the booster (96% of CD4 and around nine tenths of CD8), suggesting broad memory maintenance. Because the study included only a couple of donors, the extent to which the findings can be generalized is limited. The secondary T-cell response was weaker than the primary response but faster, peaking on day 5 instead of day 15.

Synthesis of TCR cDNA relied on 5'RACE template switching, a step that introduced a universal primer site along with unique molecular identifiers. Priming of cDNA synthesis was performed from both the TCR alpha and TCR beta constant segments. Libraries were amplified in two PCR steps, with sample barcodes and sequencing adapters added in the second step. Sequencing of libraries was performed on Illumina HiSeq 2500 (2x100 bp) or NovaSeq (2x150 bp). The source study handled its data this way. Reads were demultiplexed and collapsed into UMI consensus sequences with MIGEC, and V(D)J alignment was performed with MiXCR. Clonotypes responding to the vaccine were identified with edgeR on replicate PBMC samples, with the criteria of FDR below 0.01 and a log2 fold change above 5 up to day 15. Each bulk clonotype was labeled CD4 or CD8 based on which sequenced repertoire, CD4 or CD8, contained the clonotype at higher abundance. TCRdb reprocessed the public reads (quality trimming at Q25 with fastp, clone calling with MiXCR) and kept in-frame beta chains. Every entry covers one CDR3 protein and lists the most common genes and DNA from its rows. The V and J calls and clone size come from TCRdb's table, not from the authors' own analysis. This sample holds under 300,000 distinct CDR3 sequences; roughly 13% were observed only once. The ten top clones hold about 0.51% of the sample.

The sequence links TRBV20-1 to TRBJ2-7, with 12 central nucleotides matching TRBD1. The clonotype originates from a man younger than 40 who received the YFV17D yellow fever vaccine. The sample was CD4+ T cells sorted from PBMCs, taken 45 days after the yellow fever booster vaccination. The CDR3 amino acid sequence is: CSARGGGTGGNEQYF. In nucleotides, the sequence is TGCAGTGCTAGAGGGGGGGGGACAGGGGGCAACGAGCAGTACTTC.